These 25 T cell receptor beta chains were all obtained from the same sample, sequenced in a study of blood T cells in healthy people across ages. A second PCR, run for about 6 to 11 cycles, used a sample-barcoded 5' primer plus a J-beta primer mix. TCRdb processed the 5' RACE reads anew with MiXCR; each CDR3 protein has one entry. The sample has some 1,800,000 distinct CDR3 sequences, about two fifths seen once. The sample taken for sequencing was blood. The receptors here all came from a human donor in good health.

The V call is TRBV24-1, the J call TRBJ2-3, with D possibly TRBD1 on 6 matching bases. Germline V gene lookup returns CDR1 KGHDR and CDR2 SFDVKD. V shed 3 bases and J shed 9 bases, with 21 bases lying between them. This CDR3 is built from 16 residues. The CDR3: CATSDGGLSHGGTQYF. The CDR3 nucleotides are TGTGCCACCAGTGATGGTGGACTCTCCCATGGGGGCACGCAGTATTTT.

This clonotype was observed a few times. The rearrangement links TRBV7-6 to TRBJ1-5; D gene ambiguous. Looked up from germline, CDR1 is SGHVS and CDR2 is FNYEAQ. Trimming shortened V by 1 base and J by 0 bases, and 10 bases separated the two germline ends. The CDR3 has 16 amino acids. CDR3 residues: CASSLEAAYSNQPQHF. Here the CDR3 DNA reads TGTGCCAGCAGCTTAGAGGCAGCTTATAGCAATCAGCCCCAGCATTTT. Drawing the rest from reference TRBV7-6 and TRBJ1-5, the complete variable domain is GAGVSQSPRYKVTKRGQDVALRCDPISGHVSLYWYRQALGQGPEFLTYFNYEAQQDKSGLPNDRFSAERPEGSISTLTIQRTEQRDSAMYRCASSLEAAYSNQPQHFGDGTRLSIL.

The J gene is TRBJ2-1, the V gene TRBV28; either TRBD1 or TRBD2 may supply D (6 bases each). V lost 7 bases and J 0 bases, leaving 16 bases between the germline ends. The CDR3 extends over 16 amino acids. The germline V gene has CDR1 MDHEN and CDR2 SYDVKM. CDR3 sequence (DNA): TGTGCCAGCAACTCGCTGGGGGGCTACTCCTACAATGAGCAGTTCTTC. Translation: CASNSLGGYSYNEQFF.

The chain has TRBV27 and TRBJ2-3; possibly TRBD2 for D (6 bases). Germline V lookup: CDR1 MNHEY, CDR2 SMNVEV (reference sequence). The CDR3 consists of 11 residues. V was shortened by 11 bases and J by 8 bases, with 14 bases between the two germline ends. This CDR3 reads CASLSGLTQYF. For the CDR3, the DNA is TGTGCCTCCTTATCGGGACTTACGCAGTATTTT.

This clonotype was picked up many times. This chain connects TRBV20-1 to TRBJ2-7; TRBD2 matches at 7 bases. The CDR3 covers 15 residues. V shed 7 bases, J shed 0 bases, and the junction held 12 bases outside the gene matches. Germline CDR1 and CDR2: DFQATT and SNEGSKA (reference sequence). The CDR3 here is CSDSNLAGRSYEQYF. The CDR3 bases are TGCAGTGATAGCAACTTAGCGGGCCGCTCCTACGAGCAGTACTTC.

This clonotype has only a few counts. The J gene is TRBJ2-7, the V gene TRBV7-2; D is possibly TRBD2 (7 bases). CDR1 SGHTA and CDR2 FQGNSA come from the germline V gene. V was trimmed by 4 bases and J by 0 bases, leaving 16 bases between them. The CDR3 is 16 amino acids. The DNA for the CDR3 is TGTGCCAGCAGCTCAACCGCGGGGGCCTACTCCTACGAGCAGTACTTC. Residues: CASSSTAGAYSYEQYF.

V and J are TRBV7-2 and TRBJ2-7; TRBD1 matches at 8 bases. V shed 5 bases, J shed 0 bases, and the junction held 12 bases outside the gene matches. The V gene's germline CDR1 is SGHTA and CDR2 FQGNSA. This CDR3 region has 17 residues. The CDR3 nucleotides read TGTGCCAGCAGCCACGGACAGGGTCTACCTTTCTCCTACGAGCAGTACTTC. This sequence encodes CASSHGQGLPFSYEQYF. The variable domain in full, completed from reference TRBV7-2 and TRBJ2-7, reads GAGVSQSPSNKVTEKGKDVELRCDPISGHTALYWYRQSLGQGLEFLIYFQGNSAPDKSGLPSDRFSAERTGGSVSTLTIQRTQQEDSAVYLCASSHGQGLPFSYEQYFGPGTRLTVT.

This clonotype was seen at least ten times. The chain employs TRBV7-2 and TRBJ2-5; 8 bases are shared with TRBD2. The J segment lost 4 bases and the V segment lost 6 bases, leaving 7 bases of the junction unmatched. Germline-derived CDR1 and CDR2 are SGHTA and FQGNSA. This CDR3 has 14 residues. CDR3 sequence (DNA): TGTGCCAGCAGTTTAACTAGCGGAGCAGAGACCCAGTACTTC. This encodes CASSLTSGAETQYF.

V and J are TRBV5-1 and TRBJ2-3; D not resolved. The germline V gene encodes CDR1 SGHRS and CDR2 YFSETQ. The CDR3 has 16 residues. V lost 8 bases, J lost 4 bases, and 23 bases lay in between. The CDR3 here is CASTAETSKWADTQYF. Written as DNA, the CDR3 is TGCGCCAGTACCGCAGAGACTTCCAAATGGGCAGATACGCAGTATTTT.

V and J are TRBV5-1 and TRBJ1-2; a possible D gene is TRBD1 (6 bases). This CDR3 is 16 amino acids long. The V and J ends lost 4 bases and 8 bases respectively, with 24 bases between them. Germline loops: CDR1 SGHRS, CDR2 YFSETQ. The CDR3 protein is CASSPGMGGHSVGYTF. The CDR3 DNA is TGCGCCAGCAGCCCCGGCATGGGGGGGCACTCGGTGGGCTACACCTTC.

This clonotype turned up a few times. The J gene is TRBJ2-3, the V gene TRBV9; 9 nucleotides match TRBD1. CDR3 length equals 14 residues. Germline CDR1 and CDR2: SGDLS and YYNGEE. With 4 bases clipped from V and 5 bases from J, the junction kept 5 bases outside the gene matches. The CDR3 protein is CASSPGQGKDTQYF. The CDR3 coding sequence is TGTGCCAGCAGCCCGGGACAGGGAAAAGATACGCAGTATTTT.

This chain links TRBV5-1 with TRBJ2-1; 8 bases are a match to TRBD1. This CDR3 is built from 17 residues. CDR1 is SGHRS, CDR2 YFSETQ, per germline. V shed 4 bases, J shed 3 bases, and the junction held 12 bases outside the gene matches. The CDR3 loop reads CASSPGWTGPGYNEQFF. CDR3 DNA sequence: TGCGCCAGCAGCCCTGGGTGGACAGGGCCCGGCTACAATGAGCAGTTCTTC.

This clonotype has just a few counts. The CDR3 protein is CATSPGQRNEQFF. As DNA, the CDR3 is TGTGCCACCAGCCCGGGACAGCGCAATGAGCAGTTCTTC. The chain uses TRBV15 and TRBJ2-1, with 7 nucleotides matching TRBD1. Germline assignment: CDR1 LNHNV and CDR2 YYDKDF (reference sequence). V was clipped by 5 bases and J by 6 bases; unmatched bases: 4. CDR3 size: 13 residues.

The rearrangement uses TRBV6-2 or TRBV6-3 and TRBJ2-1; D possibly corresponds to TRBD2 (5 bases). V gave up 8 bases and J gave up 1 base, with 15 bases separating them. CDR1 is MNHEY and CDR2 is SVGEGT in the germline V gene. The CDR3 consists of 15 residues. Written as DNA, the CDR3 is TGTGCCAGCCGGAGGCCGGTTTTATCCTACAATGAGCAGTTCTTC. Protein sequence: CASRRPVLSYNEQFF.

With respect to this clonotype: A much larger clonotype is one base distant, so this may be a read error. The chain couples TRBV20-1 to TRBJ1-2, with D possibly matching TRBD1 (6 bases). From germline, CDR1 is DFQATT and CDR2 SNEGSKA (reference sequence). CDR3 length: 15 amino acids. CDR3 sequence: CGARDGVGGADGYTF. The CDR3 nucleotides read TGCGGTGCTAGAGATGGGGTTGGGGGGGCGGATGGCTACACCTTC.

This clonotype has just a few counts. The CDR3 coding sequence is TGTGCCACCTCAGTGCGGGGCAGGAGGAACACTGAAGCTTTCTTT. Translating it yields CATSVRGRRNTEAFF. V gene TRBV11-3 combines with J gene TRBJ1-1, with D perhaps TRBD1 (5 bases). The CDR3 consists of 15 residues. Trimming removed 10 bases from V and 1 base from J, with 19 bases in between. Per the germline V gene, CDR1 is SGHNT and CDR2 is YENEEA.

This clonotype was seen at least ten times. The J gene is TRBJ2-1, the V gene TRBV7-2; TRBD2 agrees at 7 bases. Germline CDR1 reads SGHTA; CDR2 reads FQGNSA. Losses at the gene ends were 6 bases for V and 10 bases for J; bases not matched to a gene: 15. This CDR3 has 15 amino acids. Written as DNA, the CDR3 is TGTGCCAGCAGTTCGTGGCGGGAGCCCCGCGGGGAGCAGTTCTTC. Its protein is CASSSWREPRGEQFF.

This chain joins TRBV7-3 and TRBJ2-1; a possible D gene is TRBD1 (5 bases). The V end was cut by 0 bases, the J end by 9 bases, with 18 bases between. There are 16 residues in the CDR3. Germline V gene data show CDR1 as SGHTA and CDR2 as FQGTGA. CDR3 nucleotide sequence: TGTGCCAGCAGCTTAACCGGCACCTCTGAAAGGGGTGAGCAGTTCTTC. Residues: CASSLTGTSERGEQFF.

The chain has TRBV4-3 and TRBJ2-1, with 8 bases that match TRBD1. V lost 2 bases and J lost 12; bases outside the gene matches: 12. The CDR3 is 15 residues long. Germline CDR1 is LGHNA and CDR2 is YSLEER. Here the CDR3 DNA reads TGCGCCAGCAGCCAAACAGGGGGGAAACCCTTGGTGCAGTTCTTC. Protein sequence: CASSQTGGKPLVQFF.

The table lists this clonotype with a few counts. V usage is TRBV24-1 and J usage is TRBJ2-3; 11 positions agree with TRBD1. The CDR3 has 16 residues. J gave up 4 bases and V 3 bases, and 5 bases lay outside the gene matches. Germline CDR1 is KGHDR and CDR2 is SFDVKD. The CDR3 spells CATSDAGQGAADTQYF. DNA for the CDR3: TGTGCCACCAGTGATGCAGGACAGGGGGCGGCAGATACGCAGTATTTT.

The chain employs TRBV12-3 or TRBV12-4 and TRBJ2-3; D uncertain. CDR3 size: 12 residues. V lost 3 bases to trimming and J lost 6 bases, with 7 bases between them. The DNA for the CDR3 is TGTGCCAGCAGTTTGCCTAAGGATACGCAGTATTTT. Translated: CASSLPKDTQYF.

This chain connects TRBV7-2 to TRBJ1-5; D remains unclear. There are 13 residues in the CDR3. Germline assignment: CDR1 SGHTA and CDR2 FQGNSA. Trimming cost V 6 bases and J 4 bases, with 10 bases left between them. CDR3 nucleotides: TGTGCCAGCAGTCGGAACAGAAATCAGCCCCAGCATTTT. This encodes CASSRNRNQPQHF.

CDR3 sequence: CSVEDRGRGPRTEAFF. CDR3 coding DNA: TGCAGCGTTGAAGATCGGGGCAGGGGGCCTCGCACTGAAGCTTTCTTT. The rearrangement uses TRBV29-1 and TRBJ1-1; 8 bases are a match to TRBD1. V shed 0 bases, J shed 4 bases, and the junction held 10 bases outside the gene matches. Germline V gene lookup returns CDR1 SQVTM and CDR2 ANQGSEA. This CDR3 has 16 amino acids.

This clonotype was detected only a few times. The chain uses TRBV6-5 and TRBJ2-1; D is uncertain. V lost 2 bases, J lost 9 bases, and 11 bases lay in between. Germline values: CDR1 MNHEY, CDR2 SVGAGI. There are 13 residues in the CDR3. CDR3 DNA: TGTGCCAGCAGTTACCGGCCTTTCAGTGAGCAGTTCTTC. Encoded protein: CASSYRPFSEQFF.

The chain couples TRBV4-3 to TRBJ1-2; D may be TRBD1 (5 bases). CDR3 size: 15 residues. Germline CDR1 and CDR2: LGHNA and YSLEER. V lost 1 base and J lost 6, with 15 bases in between. CDR3 residues: CASSQAGDLEDGYTF. Here the CDR3 DNA reads TGCGCCAGCAGCCAAGCGGGGGACCTTGAGGATGGCTACACCTTC.